This TCR beta chain is drawn from a study of graft-versus-host responses after intestinal transplantation. Whole-study results and caveats: GvH clones were identified in recipient marrow, with some first appearing in ileum or blood.

Looked up from germline, CDR1 is SGHRS and CDR2 is YFSETQ. The CDR3 covers 16 residues. V lost 1 base and J 0 bases, leaving 10 bases between the germline ends. This clone showed up just once. What it recognizes is unknown. Libraries were prepared by immunoSEQ multiplex PCR; TCRdb keeps only in-frame clonotypes and omits some of them. The data hold under 50,000 clones, with under 90% observed a single time. The chain recombines TRBV5-1 with TRBJ2-2; no reliable D call. The sequenced sample was PBMCs, obtained roughly 270 days after transplant. The source is a human patient who received an intestinal transplant, so some T cells may come from the graft donor. The chain's CDR3 is CASSLIEIANTGELFF. DNA for the CDR3: TGCGCCAGCAGCTTGATTGAGATCGCGAACACCGGGGAGCTGTTTTTT.